This TCR beta chain was sequenced in a study of early T cells in non-severe SARS-CoV-2 infection. The overall study: Sequenced material consisted of bulk RNA (from unsorted whole blood), and chains were unpaired. Study-level points and caveats: The study's VDJdb matching favored anti-spike CD8 responses and missed private and CD4 specificities.

This clonotype was counted ten times or more. Its matching antigen is unknown. Individual cDNA molecules were tagged with unique molecular identifiers, the study reported. TCRdb re-analysed the 5' RACE reads in MiXCR, keeping a single row per CDR3 protein. The sample includes tens of thousands of distinct CDR3 sequences, roughly 9.2% seen only once; the top ten take under 5%. The CDR3 consists of 16 residues. V lost 2 bases, J lost 3 bases, and 5 bases stayed unmatched. Germline CDR1 is KGHDR and CDR2 is SFDVKD. The rearrangement uses TRBV24-1 and TRBJ2-3; 9 positions match TRBD1. The sequence was collected from an adult who was a healthcare worker with PCR-confirmed SARS-CoV-2 infection or an uninfected control (not recorded which). Material for sequencing was whole blood. The CDR3 region is CATSDYGTGSTDTQYF. The CDR3 coding sequence is TGTGCCACCAGTGATTACGGGACAGGGTCAACAGATACGCAGTATTTT.